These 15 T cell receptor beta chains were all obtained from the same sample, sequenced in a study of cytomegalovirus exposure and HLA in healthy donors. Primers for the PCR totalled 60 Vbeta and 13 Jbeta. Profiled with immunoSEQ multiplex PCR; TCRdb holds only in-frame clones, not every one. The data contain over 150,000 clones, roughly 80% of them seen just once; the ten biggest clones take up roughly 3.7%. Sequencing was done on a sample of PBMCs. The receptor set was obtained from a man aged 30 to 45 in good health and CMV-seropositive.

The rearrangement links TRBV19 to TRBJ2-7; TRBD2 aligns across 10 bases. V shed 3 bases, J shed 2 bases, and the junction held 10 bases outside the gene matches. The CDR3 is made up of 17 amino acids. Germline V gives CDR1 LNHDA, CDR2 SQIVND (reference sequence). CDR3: CASSISAGTSATYEQYF. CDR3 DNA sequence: TGTGCCAGTAGTATTTCCGCCGGGACTAGCGCCACCTACGAGCAGTACTTC.

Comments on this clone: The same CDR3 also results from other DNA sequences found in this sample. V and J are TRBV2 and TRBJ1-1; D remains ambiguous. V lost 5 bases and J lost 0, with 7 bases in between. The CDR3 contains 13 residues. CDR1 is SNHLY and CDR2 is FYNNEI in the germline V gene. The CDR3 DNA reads TGTGCCAGCAGTTCAGGATTGAACACTGAAGCTTTCTTT. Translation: CASSSGLNTEAFF. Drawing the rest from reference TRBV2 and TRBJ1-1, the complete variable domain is EPEVTQTPSHQVTQMGQEVILRCVPISNHLYFYWYRQILGQKVEFLVSFYNNEISEKSEIFDDQFSVERPDGSNFTLKIRSTKLEDSAMYFCASSSGLNTEAFFGQGTRLTVV.

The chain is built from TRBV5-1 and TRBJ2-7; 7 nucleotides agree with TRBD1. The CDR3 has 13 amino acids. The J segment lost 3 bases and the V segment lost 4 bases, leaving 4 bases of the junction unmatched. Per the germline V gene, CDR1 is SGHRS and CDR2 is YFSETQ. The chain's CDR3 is CASSGGQFYEQYF. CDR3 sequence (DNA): TGCGCCAGCAGCGGGGGACAGTTCTACGAGCAGTACTTC.

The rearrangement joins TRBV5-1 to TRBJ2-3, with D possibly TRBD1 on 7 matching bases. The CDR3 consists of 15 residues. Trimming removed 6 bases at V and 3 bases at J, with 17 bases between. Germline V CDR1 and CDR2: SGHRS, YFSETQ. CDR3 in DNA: TGCGCCAGCACTGGTCGGGCAGGGGGGACAGATACGCAGTATTTT. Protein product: CASTGRAGGTDTQYF.

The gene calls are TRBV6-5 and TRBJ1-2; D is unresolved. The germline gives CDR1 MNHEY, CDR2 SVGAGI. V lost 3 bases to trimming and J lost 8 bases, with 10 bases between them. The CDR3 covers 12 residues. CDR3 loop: CASSYMAGGYTF. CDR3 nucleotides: TGTGCCAGCAGTTATATGGCGGGGGGCTACACCTTC.

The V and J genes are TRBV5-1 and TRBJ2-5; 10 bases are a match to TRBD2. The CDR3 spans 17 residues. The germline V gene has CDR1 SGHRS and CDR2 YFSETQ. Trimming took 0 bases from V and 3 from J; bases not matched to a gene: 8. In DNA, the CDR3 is TGCGCCAGCAGCTTGGGGACTAGCGGAGTGCAGAAAGAGACCCAGTACTTC. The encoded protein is CASSLGTSGVQKETQYF.

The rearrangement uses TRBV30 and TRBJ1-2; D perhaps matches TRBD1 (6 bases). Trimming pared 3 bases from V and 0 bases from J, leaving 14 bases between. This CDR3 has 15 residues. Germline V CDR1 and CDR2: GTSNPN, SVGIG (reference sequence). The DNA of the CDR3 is TGTGCCTGGAGCCGGGAGGACAGCCCTAACTATGGCTACACCTTC. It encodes CAWSREDSPNYGYTF.

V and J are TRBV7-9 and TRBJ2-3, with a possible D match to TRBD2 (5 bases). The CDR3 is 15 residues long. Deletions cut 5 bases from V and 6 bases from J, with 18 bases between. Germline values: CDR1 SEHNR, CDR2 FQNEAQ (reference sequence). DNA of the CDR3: TGTGCCAGCAGCATAGACGGACTCCCCACCGATACGCAGTATTTT. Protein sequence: CASSIDGLPTDTQYF.

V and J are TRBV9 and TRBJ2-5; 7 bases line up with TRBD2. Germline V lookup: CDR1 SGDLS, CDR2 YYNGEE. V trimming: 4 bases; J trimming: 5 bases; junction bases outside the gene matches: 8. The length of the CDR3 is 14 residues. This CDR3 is CASSPTGGGETQYF. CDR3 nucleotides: TGTGCCAGCAGCCCCACGGGGGGTGGGGAGACCCAGTACTTC.

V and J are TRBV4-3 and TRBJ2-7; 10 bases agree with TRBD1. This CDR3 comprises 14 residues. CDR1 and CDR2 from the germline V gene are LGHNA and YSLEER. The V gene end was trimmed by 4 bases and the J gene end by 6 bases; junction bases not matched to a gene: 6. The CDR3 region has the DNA TGCGCCAGCAGCCGGGACAGGGGATTCGGCGAGCAGTACTTC. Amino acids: CASSRDRGFGEQYF.

This CDR3 is CASSSGGMYQETQYF. The CDR3 region has the DNA TGCGCCAGCAGCTCGGGGGGGATGTACCAAGAGACCCAGTACTTC. The chain employs TRBV5-1 and TRBJ2-5, with TRBD2 matching over 8 bases. Germline trimming cut 3 bases from V and 0 bases from J; bases unmatched to any gene: 4. This CDR3 has 15 amino acids. The germline gives CDR1 SGHRS, CDR2 YFSETQ.

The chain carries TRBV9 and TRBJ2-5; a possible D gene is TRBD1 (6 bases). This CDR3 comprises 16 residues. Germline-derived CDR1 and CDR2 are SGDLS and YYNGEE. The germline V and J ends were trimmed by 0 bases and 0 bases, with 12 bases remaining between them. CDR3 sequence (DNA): TGTGCCAGCAGCGTAGAGGTAGGGGGAAACCAAGAGACCCAGTACTTC. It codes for CASSVEVGGNQETQYF.

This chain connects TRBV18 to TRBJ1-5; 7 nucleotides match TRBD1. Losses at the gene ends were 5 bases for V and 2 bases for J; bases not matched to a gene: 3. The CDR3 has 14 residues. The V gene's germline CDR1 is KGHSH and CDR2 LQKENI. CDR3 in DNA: TGTGCCAGCTCATACGGGACAGGCAATCAGCCCCAGCATTTT. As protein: CASSYGTGNQPQHF.

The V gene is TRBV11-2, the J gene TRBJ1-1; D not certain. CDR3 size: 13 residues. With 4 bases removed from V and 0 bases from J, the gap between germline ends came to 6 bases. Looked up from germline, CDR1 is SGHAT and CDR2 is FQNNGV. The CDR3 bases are TGTGCCAGCAGCTCGTTCCTGAACACTGAAGCTTTCTTT. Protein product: CASSSFLNTEAFF.

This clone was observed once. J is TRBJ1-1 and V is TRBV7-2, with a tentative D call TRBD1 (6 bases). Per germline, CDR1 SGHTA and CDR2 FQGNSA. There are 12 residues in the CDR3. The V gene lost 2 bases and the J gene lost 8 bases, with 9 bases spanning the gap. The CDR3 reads CASSLYGQEAFF. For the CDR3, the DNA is TGTGCCAGCAGCTTATACGGACAGGAAGCTTTCTTT.